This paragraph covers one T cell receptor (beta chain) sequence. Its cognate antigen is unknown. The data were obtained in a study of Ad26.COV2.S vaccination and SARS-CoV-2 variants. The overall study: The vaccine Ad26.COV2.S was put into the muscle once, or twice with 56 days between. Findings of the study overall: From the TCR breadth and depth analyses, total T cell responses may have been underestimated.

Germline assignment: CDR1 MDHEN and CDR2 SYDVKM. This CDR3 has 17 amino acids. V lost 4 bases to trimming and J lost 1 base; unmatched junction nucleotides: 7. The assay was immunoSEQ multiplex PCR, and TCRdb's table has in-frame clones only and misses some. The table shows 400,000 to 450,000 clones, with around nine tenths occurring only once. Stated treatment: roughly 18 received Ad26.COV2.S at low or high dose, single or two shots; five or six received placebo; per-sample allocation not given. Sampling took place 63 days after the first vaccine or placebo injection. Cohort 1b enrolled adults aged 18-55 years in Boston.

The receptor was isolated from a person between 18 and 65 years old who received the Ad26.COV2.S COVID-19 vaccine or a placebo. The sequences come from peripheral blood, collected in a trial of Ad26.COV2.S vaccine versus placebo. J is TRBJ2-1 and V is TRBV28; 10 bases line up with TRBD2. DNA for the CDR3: TGTGCCAGCAGTTCGCTACTAGCGGGGCTATCCTACAATGAGCAGTTCTTC. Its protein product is CASSSLLAGLSYNEQFF.